This T cell receptor (beta chain) was obtained from a study of memory CD4+ T cells and cytomegalovirus serostatus. The overall study: Healthy Belgian adult donors included about 10 CMV-positive and about two dozen CMV-negative people.

In the original analysis: After removing out-of-frame reads, 2 million to 2.5 million distinct TCRbeta sequences remained. Assay: immunoSEQ multiplex PCR; the TCRdb copy retains only in-frame clones and omits some. The DNA gave D and trimming, while V, J and clone size come from that table. Of around 76,000 clones listed, around four fifths are singletons. The study's findings and limits: Repertoires predicted CMV serostatus with median bootstrapped AUC of around 0.96.

With V trimmed by 5 bases and J by 10 bases, 6 bases remained unmatched. Germline CDR1 and CDR2: SGHNT and YYREEE (reference sequence). The CDR3 contains 13 residues. In regard to this clone: Antigen unknown.

Single viable CD3+CD4+CD8-CD45RO+ cells were sorted as the memory CD4+ T cells. Serostatus was set by detecting CMV pp150, pp28, p38, p52 IgG. The sequence derives from an adult in good health and CMV-seropositive. This chain joins TRBV5-4 and TRBJ2-1; 10 bases are a match to TRBD1. Sequenced input: memory CD4+ T cells from blood. CDR3 in DNA: TGTGCCAGCAGTAGGGACAGGGGAATAGAGCAGTTCTTC. This sequence encodes CASSRDRGIEQFF. Full variable domain (remainder filled in from reference TRBV5-4 and TRBJ2-1): ETGVTQSPTHLIKTRGQQVTLRCSSQSGHNTVSWYQQALGQGPQFIFQYYREEENGRGNFPPRFSGLQFPNYSSELNVNALELDDSALYLCASSRDRGIEQFFGPGTRLTVL.